Described below is a single T cell receptor beta chain sequence and its context. Its specificity is not known. The record originates from a study of CD4 T cells in relation to SARS-CoV-2 and coronaviruses. Across the study: ViraFEST: roughly 9-day antigen culture of PBMCs, then TCR beta CDR3 sequencing.

The unexposed donors gave CD4+ T cells in about 2010-2018, prior to COVID-19. After roughly ten days of culture, CD4+ T cells were isolated. TCRdb's copy holds only in-frame clones and misses some; the assay was immunoSEQ multiplex PCR. The sample holds about 20,000 clones; about three quarters are singletons and the top ten take about 17%. Study findings and constraints: No donor gave both pre-pandemic and post-infection samples.

The CDR3 is 12 amino acids. CDR1 is SNHLY and CDR2 is FYNNEI in the germline V gene. The ends were cut back, 5 bases at V and 0 bases at J, with 2 bases in the middle. The chain recombines TRBV2 with TRBJ1-5, with D unclear. The clonotype originates from a human donor in good health. Sequencing was carried out using CD4+ T cells from PBMCs, cultured in vitro. The CDR3 DNA sequence: TGTGCCAGCAGTAATAGCAATCAGCCCCAGCATTTT. Translating it yields CASSNSNQPQHF. The whole variable domain, remainder taken from reference TRBV2 and TRBJ1-5, is EPEVTQTPSHQVTQMGQEVILRCVPISNHLYFYWYRQILGQKVEFLVSFYNNEISEKSEIFDDQFSVERPDGSNFTLKIRSTKLEDSAMYFCASSNSNQPQHFGDGTRLSIL.